One sample yielded the 30 T cell receptor beta chains listed below, sequenced in a study of beta chain features in type 1 diabetes. Sequenced material consisted of expressed TCRB transcripts (all of the isolated RNA was reverse transcribed). Measured with immunoSEQ multiplex PCR; TCRdb has only the in-frame clones, and not every one. Among 900,000 or so clones listed, 15% to 20% were seen once. Material for sequencing was naive CD4+ T cells from blood. The receptor set was obtained from a woman younger than 30 in good health.

This clone was detected only a few times. This chain links TRBV4-2 with TRBJ2-2; 8 bases align to TRBD1. This CDR3 region has 15 residues. Trimming removed 1 base from V and 6 bases from J; junction bases left unmatched: 4. Germline CDR1 reads LGHNA; CDR2 reads YNFKEQ. CDR3 protein: CASSQADRAAGELFF. As DNA, the CDR3 is TGTGCCAGCAGCCAAGCGGACAGGGCCGCCGGGGAGCTGTTTTTT.

This clone was recorded only once. V gene TRBV28 combines with J gene TRBJ2-7, with D perhaps TRBD1 (6 bases). V shed 4 bases and J shed 6 bases, with 10 bases lying between them. CDR1 and CDR2 from the germline V gene are MDHEN and SYDVKM. The CDR3 has 12 residues. CDR3 amino acids: CASSSTGIEQYF. The CDR3 nucleotides are TGTGCCAGCAGTTCTACAGGGATCGAGCAGTACTTC.

This clone was counted only a few times. The gene calls are TRBV9 and TRBJ2-5, with 10 bases aligning to TRBD1. Germline V gene sequence: CDR1 SGDLS, CDR2 YYNGEE. The CDR3 consists of 15 residues. The V and J ends lost 0 bases and 7 bases, in that order; junction bases with no gene match: 6. The CDR3 here is CASSVDGTGVGTQYF. The CDR3 DNA reads as TGTGCCAGCAGCGTAGATGGGACAGGGGTCGGGACCCAGTACTTC. Filled out from reference TRBV9 and TRBJ2-5, the complete variable domain reads DSGVTQTPKHLITATGQRVTLRCSPRSGDLSVYWYQQSLDQGLQFLIQYYNGEERAKGNILERFSAQQFPDLHSELNLSSLELGDSALYFCASSVDGTGVGTQYFGPGTRLLVL.

The chain couples TRBV7-3 to TRBJ2-3; 8 bases align to TRBD2. The junction had 6 bases not matched to a gene; V was cut back by 1 base and J by 9 bases. Germline CDR1 SGHTA, CDR2 FQGTGA. The CDR3 contains 14 residues. CDR3 bases: TGTGCCAGCAGCTTAAACGGTATAGCGGGGACGCAGTATTTT. Protein product: CASSLNGIAGTQYF.

This clone occurred a few times. V is TRBV10-3 and J is TRBJ2-7; 8 bases match TRBD1. Looked up from germline, CDR1 is ENHRY and CDR2 is SYGVKD. The V and J ends lost 8 bases and 2 bases, in that order; junction bases with no gene match: 5. The CDR3 is 13 residues long. CDR3 protein: CAISGQETYEQYF. CDR3 bases: TGTGCCATCTCGGGACAGGAAACCTACGAGCAGTACTTC.

A few counts support this clone. The V call is TRBV20-1, the J call TRBJ2-5, with 8 positions matching TRBD2. The CDR3 spans 11 residues. CDR1 is DFQATT, CDR2 SNEGSKA, per germline (reference sequence). Trimming cost V 8 bases and J 4 bases; bases outside gene matches: 3. CDR3 in amino acids: CSPGLAETQYF. CDR3 DNA sequence: TGCAGTCCCGGACTAGCAGAGACCCAGTACTTC.

This clone has more than one count but fewer than ten. The chain links TRBV4-3 to TRBJ1-1; D is uncertain. CDR3 size: 12 residues. Germline lookup yields CDR1 LGHNA and CDR2 YSLEER. With 4 bases removed from V and 11 bases from J, the gap between germline ends came to 14 bases. The CDR3 loop is CASSLRVHGAFF. The CDR3 region has the DNA TGCGCCAGCAGCCTTAGAGTACATGGGGCTTTCTTT.

This clone turned up a few times. The rearrangement joins TRBV19 to TRBJ1-2; 7 positions agree with TRBD1. The CDR3 consists of 14 residues. V gave up 5 bases and J gave up 0 bases; unmatched junction bases: 3. Per germline, CDR1 LNHDA and CDR2 SQIVND (reference sequence). The CDR3 bases are TGTGCCAGTAGTTGGGACAGAGCTAACTATGGCTACACCTTC. It codes for CASSWDRANYGYTF.

The chain links TRBV25-1 to TRBJ2-3; 12 positions match TRBD1. V lost 5 bases and J lost 4; bases outside the gene matches: 4. This CDR3 spans 15 amino acids. Germline values: CDR1 MGHDK, CDR2 SYGVNS. This CDR3 is CASSPGTGGADTQYF. CDR3 in DNA: TGTGCCAGCAGTCCCGGGACAGGGGGCGCAGATACGCAGTATTTT.

This clone was observed a handful of times. This chain links TRBV18 with TRBJ2-3, with D maybe TRBD1 (6 bases). This CDR3 spans 16 amino acids. Between the trimmed V and J ends, which lost 6 bases and 0 bases, there was a span of 16 bases. Germline CDR1 KGHSH, CDR2 LQKENI. Here the CDR3 DNA reads TGTGCCAGCTCTGGACAGTCTGACGCTAGCACAGATACGCAGTATTTT. Its protein product is CASSGQSDASTDTQYF.

Comment on this clone: In the same sample, other DNA sequences code for this CDR3. J is TRBJ2-7 and V is TRBV10-3, with a weak D call TRBD2 (6 bases). Between the trimmed V and J ends, which lost 8 bases and 1 base, there was a span of 9 bases. Germline V gene data show CDR1 as ENHRY and CDR2 as SYGVKD. The CDR3 is 12 residues long. The DNA of the CDR3 is TGTGCCATCGGGACTGAGTCCTACGAGCAGTACTTC. This translates into CAIGTESYEQYF.

The V gene is TRBV25-1, the J gene TRBJ2-7; TRBD2 matches at 11 bases. Per germline, CDR1 MGHDK and CDR2 SYGVNS. J lost 2 bases, V lost 2 bases, and 5 bases had no gene match. The CDR3 sequence is 16 residues long. The chain's CDR3 is CASSEIGTSGPYEQYF. CDR3 DNA: TGTGCCAGCAGTGAAATAGGGACTAGCGGTCCCTACGAGCAGTACTTC.

This clone was detected a few times. This chain connects TRBV6-6 to TRBJ2-7, with D possibly being TRBD2 (5 bases). This CDR3 has 14 residues. Germline CDR1 reads MNHNY; CDR2 reads SVGAGI (reference sequence). With 2 bases removed from V and 2 bases from J, the gap between germline ends came to 10 bases. CDR3 sequence: CASSYQGLTYEQYF. The CDR3 coding sequence is TGTGCCAGCAGTTACCAAGGACTTACCTACGAGCAGTACTTC.

This clone occurred a few times. The gene calls are TRBV6-6 and TRBJ2-1; the D gene is possibly TRBD2 (5 bases). The CDR3 covers 12 residues. The germline CDR1 and CDR2 sequences are MNHNY and SVGAGI (reference sequence). V shed 2 bases and J shed 12 bases, with 11 bases lying between them. This CDR3 is CASSYGDRGQFF. CDR3 DNA sequence: TGTGCCAGCAGTTACGGCGACCGGGGGCAGTTCTTC.

This chain joins TRBV19 and TRBJ2-1, with 9 bases lining up with TRBD2. The length of the CDR3 is 14 residues. Losses at the gene ends were 11 bases for V and 0 bases for J; bases not matched to a gene: 5. Per the germline V gene, CDR1 is LNHDA and CDR2 is SQIVND (reference sequence). DNA of the CDR3: TGTGCCGTAAGCGGGGGGTACTCCTACAATGAGCAGTTCTTC. Residues: CAVSGGYSYNEQFF.

The chain links TRBV7-2 to TRBJ2-1; D not certain. This CDR3 has 15 amino acids. The germline V gene has CDR1 SGHTA and CDR2 FQGNSA. V shed 4 bases and J shed 7 bases, with 17 bases lying between them. CDR3 residues: CASSSPARFRNEQFF. CDR3 bases: TGTGCCAGCAGCTCTCCGGCGAGATTTCGGAATGAGCAGTTCTTC. Full variable domain (missing parts from reference TRBV7-2 and TRBJ2-1): GAGVSQSPSNKVTEKGKDVELRCDPISGHTALYWYRQSLGQGLEFLIYFQGNSAPDKSGLPSDRFSAERTGGSVSTLTIQRTQQEDSAVYLCASSSPARFRNEQFFGPGTRLTVL.

J is TRBJ2-3 and V is TRBV11-2; 7 bases map to TRBD1. Germline trimming cut 9 bases from V and 2 bases from J; bases unmatched to any gene: 5. This CDR3 contains 13 residues. Germline CDR1 is SGHAT and CDR2 is FQNNGV. CDR3 DNA: TGTGCCAGTGAGACAGGGCCCACAGATACGCAGTATTTT. Translation: CASETGPTDTQYF.

This clone was seen a few times. Within the sample, other DNA sequences also encode this same CDR3. The chain is built from TRBV28 and TRBJ2-5, with D tentatively TRBD1 (5 bases). V shed 2 bases and J shed 4 bases, with 8 bases lying between them. CDR1 MDHEN and CDR2 SYDVKM come from the germline V gene. The CDR3 covers 13 residues. The CDR3 sequence is CASSLQGGETQYF. DNA for the CDR3: TGTGCCAGCAGTTTACAGGGTGGAGAGACCCAGTACTTC.

The chain is built from TRBV4-3 and TRBJ2-1; the match to TRBD2 covers 10 bases. The germline gives CDR1 LGHNA, CDR2 YSLEER. Trimming took 1 base from V and 12 from J; bases not matched to a gene: 6. The CDR3 spans 14 residues. The CDR3 region is CASSQGSLAGRQFF. Written as DNA, the CDR3 is TGCGCCAGCAGCCAAGGGTCACTAGCGGGGAGGCAGTTCTTC.

The chain couples TRBV7-8 to TRBJ2-2, with D unresolved. Trimming took off 2 bases at V and 0 bases at J, with 7 bases between the two ends. Germline CDR1 reads SGHVS; CDR2 reads FQNEAQ. The CDR3 contains 15 residues. Written as DNA, the CDR3 is TGTGCCAGCAGCTTATCCGCCACGAACACCGGGGAGCTGTTTTTT. Translated, it gives CASSLSATNTGELFF.

This sequence joins TRBV5-1 and TRBJ2-2; 7 bases align to TRBD1. With V trimmed by 1 base and J by 4 bases, 4 bases remained unmatched. The length of the CDR3 is 15 residues. CDR1 and CDR2 (germline): SGHRS, YFSETQ. CDR3: CASSLLDRTTGELFF. The CDR3 coding sequence is TGCGCCAGCAGCTTGTTGGACAGGACCACCGGGGAGCTGTTTTTT.

This clone turned up a few times. V is TRBV5-1 and J is TRBJ1-1; TRBD1 might be the D (5 bases). Trimming stripped 0 bases from V and 5 bases from J, with 14 bases between. Germline CDR1 is SGHRS and CDR2 is YFSETQ. There are 15 residues in the CDR3. The CDR3 region is CASSLERGGLTEAFF. The DNA for the CDR3 is TGCGCCAGCAGCTTGGAAAGGGGTGGATTGACTGAAGCTTTCTTT. Filled out from reference TRBV5-1 and TRBJ1-1, the complete variable domain reads KAGVTQTPRYLIKTRGQQVTLSCSPISGHRSVSWYQQTPGQGLQFLFEYFSETQRNKGNFPGRFSGRQFSNSRSEMNVSTLELGDSALYLCASSLERGGLTEAFFGQGTRLTVV.

This chain links TRBV25-1 with TRBJ2-1, with 7 bases aligning to TRBD2. The CDR3 contains 14 residues. Germline V gene data show CDR1 as MGHDK and CDR2 as SYGVNS. The ends lost 1 base at V and 7 bases at J; junction bases unmatched: 4. The CDR3 nucleotides are TGTGCCAGCAGTGAATCGGGGGGTTCTAATGAGCAGTTCTTC. Translating it yields CASSESGGSNEQFF.

Remarks on this clone: Germline and junction disagree at one end, which may indicate a read error. Other DNA sequences in the sample encode the same CDR3. The V and J genes are TRBV7-2 and TRBJ2-5, with 8 bases aligning to TRBD2. This CDR3 has 12 residues. The germline gives CDR1 SGHTA, CDR2 FQGNSA. The CDR3: CASSLAGETQYF. DNA for the CDR3: TGTGCCAGCAGCCTAGCGGGAGAGACCCAGTACTTC. The full variable domain, its missing parts supplied by reference TRBV7-2 and TRBJ2-5, is GAGVSQSPSNKVTEKGKDVELRCDPISGHTALYWYRQSLGQGLEFLIYFQGNSAPDKSGLPSDRFSAERTGGSVSTLTIQRTQQEDSAVYLCASSLAGETQYFGPGTRLLVL.

This clone showed up just a few times. This chain joins TRBV27 and TRBJ1-1; D is uncertain. The CDR3 has 15 residues. Germline assignment: CDR1 MNHEY and CDR2 SMNVEV (reference sequence). The V end was cut by 5 bases, the J end by 0 bases, with 13 bases between. The DNA for the CDR3 is TGTGCCAGCAGTCCCCGGGGAGTGCTGAACACTGAAGCTTTCTTT. This encodes CASSPRGVLNTEAFF.

The chain uses TRBV4-1 and TRBJ2-7, with TRBD2 matching 8 bases. The CDR3 totals 14 residues. Germline V gene sequence: CDR1 MGHRA, CDR2 YSYEKL. V shed 4 bases, J shed 2 bases, and the junction held 4 bases outside the gene matches. The CDR3 is CASSPGLGPYEQYF. In nucleotides, the CDR3 is TGCGCCAGCAGCCCGGGACTAGGGCCCTACGAGCAGTACTTC.

The chain combines TRBV29-1 with TRBJ2-3; weak D call: TRBD1 (6 bases). Germline V CDR1 and CDR2: SQVTM, ANQGSEA. CDR3 length: 15 residues. The germline V and J ends were trimmed by 5 bases and 1 base, with 16 bases remaining between them. The DNA for the CDR3 is TGCAGCGTTCAGGGACACCTTAGGGGCACAGATACGCAGTATTTT. Translated: CSVQGHLRGTDTQYF.

Only a few counts were recorded for this clone. This chain uses TRBV19 with TRBJ2-1; TRBD1 matches at 10 bases. CDR3 length equals 15 residues. J lost 3 bases, V lost 5 bases, and 4 bases had no gene match. Germline CDR1 reads LNHDA; CDR2 reads SQIVND (reference sequence). Here the CDR3 reads CASSLGTGDYNEQFF. CDR3 sequence (DNA): TGTGCCAGTAGTCTCGGGACAGGGGACTACAATGAGCAGTTCTTC.

The gene calls are TRBV11-2 and TRBJ2-1, with D unclear. Germline CDR1 SGHAT, CDR2 FQNNGV. The CDR3 spans 13 residues. V lost 5 bases to trimming and J lost 6 bases, with 11 bases between them. The CDR3 region has the DNA TGTGCCAGCAGCGCCGGACCTTTCAATGAGCAGTTCTTC. It specifies CASSAGPFNEQFF. Full variable domain (outside the CDR3, taken from reference TRBV11-2 and TRBJ2-1): EAGVAQSPRYKIIEKRQSVAFWCNPISGHATLYWYQQILGQGPKLLIQFQNNGVVDDSQLPKDRFSAERLKGVDSTLKIQPAKLEDSAVYLCASSAGPFNEQFFGPGTRLTVL.

The chain recombines TRBV7-9 with TRBJ1-1; D remains ambiguous. Trimming cost V 3 bases and J 5 bases, with 13 bases left between them. This CDR3 contains 14 residues. Germline V gives CDR1 SEHNR, CDR2 FQNEAQ (reference sequence). Here the CDR3 reads CASSFRSGVTEAFF. The CDR3 region has the DNA TGTGCCAGCAGCTTTCGTTCAGGTGTTACTGAAGCTTTCTTT.